The 16 T cell receptor beta chains below come from one sample, sequenced in a study of blood T cell repertoires in COVID-19. Sequencing was performed with immunoSEQ multiplex PCR; in TCRdb, only in-frame clones are kept and a portion is missing. The sample lists 250,000 or so clones; approximately 80% were seen once. The specimen sequenced was peripheral blood. Receptor source: a woman aged 55-69 years with active or convalescent COVID-19.

This clone was detected once. The CDR3 coding sequence is TGCGCCAGCAGCCAAGATACCAGCGGGGGGGCTCAAGATACGCAGTATTTT. Translated, it gives CASSQDTSGGAQDTQYF. The chain joins TRBV4-1 to TRBJ2-3; TRBD2 matches at 10 bases. CDR1 MGHRA and CDR2 YSYEKL come from the germline V gene. With 0 bases clipped from V and 5 bases from J, the junction kept 8 bases outside the gene matches. The CDR3 is 17 amino acids.

The V and J genes are TRBV19 and TRBJ2-5, with D perhaps TRBD2 (7 bases). Between the trimmed V and J ends, which lost 5 bases and 5 bases, there was a span of 18 bases. The CDR3 runs 15 residues. CDR1 and CDR2 from the germline V gene are LNHDA and SQIVND (reference sequence). The CDR3 DNA sequence: TGTGCCAGTAGTCCGCCGGGGGGCGGGTGGGAGACCCAGTACTTC. Its translation: CASSPPGGGWETQYF.

This clone was observed once. This chain links TRBV28 with TRBJ1-1; D call uncertain. Germline CDR1 is MDHEN and CDR2 is SYDVKM. Between the trimmed V and J ends, which lost 6 bases and 0 bases, there was a span of 11 bases. The CDR3 extends over 14 amino acids. CDR3 DNA: TGTGCCAGCAGAACCCAGCGCCTGAACACTGAAGCTTTCTTT. Protein sequence: CASRTQRLNTEAFF.

The V and J genes are TRBV13 and TRBJ1-3; D remains ambiguous. Per the germline V gene, CDR1 is PRHDT and CDR2 is FYEKMQ (reference sequence). This CDR3 region has 14 residues. Deletions cut 10 bases from V and 1 base from J, with 14 bases between. The CDR3, as DNA: TGTGCCACCCAACCGGCAGGTTCTGGAAACACCATATATTTT. Its translation: CATQPAGSGNTIYF.

The chain joins TRBV2 to TRBJ2-2; 8 bases line up with TRBD1. The CDR3 consists of 15 residues. Germline loops: CDR1 SNHLY, CDR2 FYNNEI. The junction had 4 bases not matched to a gene; V was cut back by 4 bases and J by 3 bases. CDR3 loop: CASSGETGDTGELFF. DNA for the CDR3: TGTGCCAGCAGTGGAGAGACAGGGGACACCGGGGAGCTGTTTTTT. Combining the CDR3 with reference TRBV2 and TRBJ2-2 gives the whole variable domain EPEVTQTPSHQVTQMGQEVILRCVPISNHLYFYWYRQILGQKVEFLVSFYNNEISEKSEIFDDQFSVERPDGSNFTLKIRSTKLEDSAMYFCASSGETGDTGELFFGEGSRLTVL.

The chain employs TRBV6-5 and TRBJ1-4; 10 positions match TRBD1. The CDR3 runs 14 residues. CDR1 and CDR2 (germline): MNHEY, SVGAGI. V was pared by 6 bases and J by 6 bases, with 4 bases of the junction left unmatched. CDR3 residues: CASRGDRGHEKLFF. CDR3 nucleotide sequence: TGTGCCAGCAGAGGGGACAGGGGCCATGAAAAACTGTTTTTT.

The J gene is TRBJ1-2, the V gene TRBV4-1, with D perhaps matching TRBD1 (5 bases). V was shortened by 1 base and J by 0 bases, with 21 bases between the two germline ends. The length of the CDR3 is 19 residues. The germline V gene has CDR1 MGHRA and CDR2 YSYEKL. CDR3 DNA sequence: TGCGCCAGCAGCCAAGTTGAAGGGGCCATCGCAGTAGCTAACTATGGCTACACCTTC. This sequence encodes CASSQVEGAIAVANYGYTF.

V is TRBV7-2 and J is TRBJ1-6; D may be TRBD1 (6 bases). The CDR3 sequence is 14 residues long. Germline CDR1 SGHTA, CDR2 FQGNSA. Trimming removed 6 bases at V and 7 bases at J, with 13 bases between. The CDR3 bases are TGTGCCAGCAGAAAGGACAGCGAGAATTCACCCCTCCACTTT. Its translation is CASRKDSENSPLHF.

V gene TRBV28 combines with J gene TRBJ1-2; D is possibly TRBD1 (6 bases). Germline lookup yields CDR1 MDHEN and CDR2 SYDVKM. Trimming left V 6 bases short and J 5 bases short, with 16 bases between. This CDR3 spans 14 amino acids. CDR3 loop: CASSLTGHEYGYTF. The CDR3 DNA sequence: TGTGCCAGCAGCCTAACAGGGCACGAGTATGGCTACACCTTC.

The chain's CDR3 is CASSLGTSGRGEQFF. CDR3 DNA: TGTGCCAGCAGCTTAGGGACTAGCGGGAGGGGTGAGCAGTTCTTC. The chain couples TRBV13 to TRBJ2-1; TRBD2 matches at 14 bases. The CDR3 is made up of 15 amino acids. Germline V lookup: CDR1 PRHDT, CDR2 FYEKMQ (reference sequence). The V and J ends lost 0 bases and 9 bases, in that order; junction bases with no gene match: 1.

The V and J genes are TRBV25-1 and TRBJ1-2; D is uncertain. Trimming stripped 7 bases from V and 0 bases from J, with 9 bases between. CDR3 length: 13 residues. Germline V CDR1 and CDR2: MGHDK, SYGVNS. CDR3 sequence (DNA): TGTGCCAGCACAGCGAATTCTAACTATGGCTACACCTTC. Its translation: CASTANSNYGYTF.

V and J are TRBV4-2 and TRBJ2-1, with 9 bases aligning to TRBD2. CDR3 length: 15 residues. Germline V gives CDR1 LGHNA, CDR2 YNFKEQ. Losses at the gene ends were 3 bases for V and 4 bases for J; bases not matched to a gene: 4. The CDR3 is CASSQEAGGYNEQFF. CDR3 nucleotide sequence: TGTGCCAGCAGCCAGGAGGCGGGAGGGTACAATGAGCAGTTCTTC.

The chain has TRBV2 and TRBJ2-5; D is perhaps TRBD2 (5 bases). Trimming left V 6 bases short and J 5 bases short, with 16 bases between. Germline V gives CDR1 SNHLY, CDR2 FYNNEI. The CDR3 runs 14 residues. The CDR3: CASRRDESRETQYF. CDR3 nucleotide sequence: TGTGCCAGCAGGAGGGATGAATCTCGTGAGACCCAGTACTTC.

This clone occurred once. The rearrangement joins TRBV11-1 to TRBJ2-5; possible D gene TRBD2, 6 bases. Trimming stripped 0 bases from V and 1 base from J, with 12 bases between. The CDR3 runs 16 residues. Per the germline V gene, CDR1 is SGHAT and CDR2 is FQDESV (reference sequence). CDR3 in amino acids: CASSLALAGSQETQYF. The CDR3 DNA sequence: TGTGCCAGCAGCTTAGCGCTGGCCGGGAGCCAAGAGACCCAGTACTTC.

V is TRBV5-1 and J is TRBJ2-7; 10 bases fit TRBD1. The CDR3 consists of 13 residues. V shed 8 bases and J 6 bases; nucleotides not matched to a gene: 8. Germline CDR1 is SGHRS and CDR2 is YFSETQ. The CDR3 region is CARTTDRGREQYV. Here the CDR3 DNA reads TGCGCCAGAACAACTGACAGGGGGCGCGAGCAGTACGTC.

The V call is TRBV27, the J call TRBJ2-2; TRBD1 matches 10 bases. In germline, CDR1 is MNHEY, CDR2 SMNVEV (reference sequence). The V and J ends lost 4 bases and 2 bases, in that order; junction bases with no gene match: 7. The length of the CDR3 is 17 residues. The CDR3 DNA sequence: TGTGCCAGCAGTTCGCCGGGACAGGGGCTTAACACCGGGGAGCTGTTTTTT. It translates to CASSSPGQGLNTGELFF.